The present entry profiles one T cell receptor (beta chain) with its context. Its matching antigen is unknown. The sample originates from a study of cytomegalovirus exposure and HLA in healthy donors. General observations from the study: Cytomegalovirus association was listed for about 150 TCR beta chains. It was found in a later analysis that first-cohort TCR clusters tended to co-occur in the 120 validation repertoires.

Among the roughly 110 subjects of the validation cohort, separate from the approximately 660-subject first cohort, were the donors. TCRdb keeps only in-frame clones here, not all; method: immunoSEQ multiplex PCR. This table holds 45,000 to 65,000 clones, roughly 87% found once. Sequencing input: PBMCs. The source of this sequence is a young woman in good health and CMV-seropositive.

CDR3 bases: TGTGCCAGCAGCGCAACAGGGCCCCAAGAGACCCAGTACTTC. This gives the protein CASSATGPQETQYF. The chain links TRBV9 to TRBJ2-5; D possibly corresponds to TRBD1 (6 bases). Deletions cut 3 bases from V and 1 base from J, with 10 bases between. The germline gives CDR1 SGDLS, CDR2 YYNGEE. The CDR3 covers 14 residues.